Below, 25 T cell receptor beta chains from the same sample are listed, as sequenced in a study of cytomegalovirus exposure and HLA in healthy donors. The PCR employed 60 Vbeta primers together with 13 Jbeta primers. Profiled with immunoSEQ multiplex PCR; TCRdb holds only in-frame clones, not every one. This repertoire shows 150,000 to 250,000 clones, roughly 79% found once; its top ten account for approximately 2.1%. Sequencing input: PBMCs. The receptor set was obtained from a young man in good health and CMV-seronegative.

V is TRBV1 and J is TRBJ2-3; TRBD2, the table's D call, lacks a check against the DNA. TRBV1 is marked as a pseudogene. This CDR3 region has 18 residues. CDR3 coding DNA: TGCACCAGCAGCCAAGATCTTTTACTGGGTAGGAGGACAGATACGCAGTATTTT. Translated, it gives CTSSQDLLLGRRTDTQYF.

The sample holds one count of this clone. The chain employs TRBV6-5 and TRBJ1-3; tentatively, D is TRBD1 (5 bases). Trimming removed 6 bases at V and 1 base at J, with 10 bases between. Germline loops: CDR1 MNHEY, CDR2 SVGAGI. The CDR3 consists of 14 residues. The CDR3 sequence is CASRIGGSGNTIYF. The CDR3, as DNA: TGTGCCAGCAGAATCGGGGGATCTGGAAACACCATATATTTT.

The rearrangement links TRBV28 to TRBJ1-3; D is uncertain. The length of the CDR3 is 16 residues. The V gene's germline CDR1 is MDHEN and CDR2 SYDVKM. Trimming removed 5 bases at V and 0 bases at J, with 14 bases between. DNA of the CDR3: TGTGCCAGCAGTCAACTACGGTTTAGCTCTGGAAACACCATATATTTT. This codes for CASSQLRFSSGNTIYF.

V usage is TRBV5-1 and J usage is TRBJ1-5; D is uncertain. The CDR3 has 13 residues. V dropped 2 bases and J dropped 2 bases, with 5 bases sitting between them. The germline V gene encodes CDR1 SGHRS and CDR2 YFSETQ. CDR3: CASSFGGNQPQHF. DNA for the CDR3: TGCGCCAGCAGCTTCGGTGGCAATCAGCCCCAGCATTTT.

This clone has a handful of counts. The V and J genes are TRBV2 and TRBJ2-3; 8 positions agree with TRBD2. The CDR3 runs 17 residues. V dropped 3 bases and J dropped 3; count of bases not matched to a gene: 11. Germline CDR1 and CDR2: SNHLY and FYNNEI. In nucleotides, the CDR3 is TGTGCCAGCAGTGATTGGCAGGGACGGGGGGGGACAGATACGCAGTATTTT. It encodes CASSDWQGRGGTDTQYF.

The CDR3: CASSIGGGQDEQFF. The DNA for the CDR3 is TGTGCCAGTAGTATCGGCGGGGGCCAAGATGAGCAGTTCTTC. This rearrangement joins TRBV19 to TRBJ2-1, with D perhaps TRBD2 (7 bases). The CDR3 spans 14 residues. The V gene lost 3 bases and the J gene lost 8 bases, with 14 bases spanning the gap. Germline V gene sequence: CDR1 LNHDA, CDR2 SQIVND (reference sequence).

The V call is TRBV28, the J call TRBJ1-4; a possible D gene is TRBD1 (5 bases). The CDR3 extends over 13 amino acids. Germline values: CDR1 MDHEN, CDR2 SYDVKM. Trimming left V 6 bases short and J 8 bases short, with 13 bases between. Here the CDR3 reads CASRGQAEEKLFF. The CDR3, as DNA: TGTGCCAGCAGGGGGCAGGCGGAAGAAAAACTGTTTTTT.

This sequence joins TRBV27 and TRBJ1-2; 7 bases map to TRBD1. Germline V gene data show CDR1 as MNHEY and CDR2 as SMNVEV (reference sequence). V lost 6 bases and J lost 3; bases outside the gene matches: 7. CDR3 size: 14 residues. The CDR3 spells CASRRTGDYYGYTF. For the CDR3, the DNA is TGTGCCAGCAGAAGGACAGGAGACTACTATGGCTACACCTTC.

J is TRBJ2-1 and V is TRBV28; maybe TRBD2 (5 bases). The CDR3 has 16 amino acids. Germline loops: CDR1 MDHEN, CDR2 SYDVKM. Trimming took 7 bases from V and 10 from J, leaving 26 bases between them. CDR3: CASTPVGLAGPTEQFF. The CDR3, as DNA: TGTGCCAGCACCCCCGTTGGCCTTGCGGGCCCGACGGAGCAGTTCTTC. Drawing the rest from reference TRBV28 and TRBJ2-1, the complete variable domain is DVKVTQSSRYLVKRTGEKVFLECVQDMDHENMFWYRQDPGLGLRLIYFSYDVKMKEKGDIPEGYSVSREKKERFSLILESASTNQTSMYLCASTPVGLAGPTEQFFGPGTRLTVL.

In nucleotides, the CDR3 is TGCAGCGTTGGGCTGGCCGCGGGACAGCGAGTCACCGGGGAGCTGTTTTTT. This sequence encodes CSVGLAAGQRVTGELFF. This rearrangement joins TRBV29-1 to TRBJ2-2; weak D call: TRBD1 (7 bases). With 4 bases removed from V and 4 bases from J, the gap between germline ends came to 22 bases. Germline CDR1 is SQVTM and CDR2 is ANQGSEA. There are 17 residues in the CDR3.

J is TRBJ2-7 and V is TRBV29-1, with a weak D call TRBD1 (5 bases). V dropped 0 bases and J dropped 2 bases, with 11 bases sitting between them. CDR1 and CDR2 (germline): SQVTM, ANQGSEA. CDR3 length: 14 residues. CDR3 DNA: TGCAGCGTTGAAGACCGGCGACAGACCTACGAGCAGTACTTC. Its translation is CSVEDRRQTYEQYF.

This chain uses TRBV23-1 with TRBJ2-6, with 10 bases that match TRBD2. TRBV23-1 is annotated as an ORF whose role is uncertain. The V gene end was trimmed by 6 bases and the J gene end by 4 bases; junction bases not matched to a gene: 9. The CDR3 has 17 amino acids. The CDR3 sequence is CASSVSGRVSGANVLTF. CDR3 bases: TGCGCCAGCAGCGTGAGCGGGAGGGTTAGCGGGGCCAACGTCCTGACTTTC.

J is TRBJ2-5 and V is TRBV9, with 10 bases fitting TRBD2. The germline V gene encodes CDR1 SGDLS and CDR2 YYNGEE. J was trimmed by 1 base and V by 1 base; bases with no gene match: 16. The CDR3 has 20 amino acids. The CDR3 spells CASSVSPGGTLAGVQETQYF. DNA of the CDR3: TGTGCCAGCAGCGTATCTCCAGGGGGGACGCTAGCGGGGGTCCAAGAGACCCAGTACTTC.

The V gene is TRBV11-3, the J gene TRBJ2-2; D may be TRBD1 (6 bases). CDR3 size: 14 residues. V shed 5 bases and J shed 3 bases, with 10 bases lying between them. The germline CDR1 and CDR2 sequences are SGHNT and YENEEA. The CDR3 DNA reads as TGTGCCAGCAGCCCTAACAGGGACACCGGGGAGCTGTTTTTT. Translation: CASSPNRDTGELFF.

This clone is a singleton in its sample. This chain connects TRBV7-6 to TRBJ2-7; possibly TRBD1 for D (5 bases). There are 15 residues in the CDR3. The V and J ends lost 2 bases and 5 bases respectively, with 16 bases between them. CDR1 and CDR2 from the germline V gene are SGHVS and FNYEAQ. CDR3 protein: CASSLSQGIVNEQYF. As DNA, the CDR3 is TGTGCCAGCAGCTTATCCCAGGGAATCGTCAACGAGCAGTACTTC.

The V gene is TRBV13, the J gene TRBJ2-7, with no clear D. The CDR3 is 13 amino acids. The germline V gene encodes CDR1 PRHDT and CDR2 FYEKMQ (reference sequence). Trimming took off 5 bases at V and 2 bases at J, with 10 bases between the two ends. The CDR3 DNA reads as TGTGCCAGCAGCCCCAGTACCCCCTACGAGCAGTACTTC. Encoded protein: CASSPSTPYEQYF.

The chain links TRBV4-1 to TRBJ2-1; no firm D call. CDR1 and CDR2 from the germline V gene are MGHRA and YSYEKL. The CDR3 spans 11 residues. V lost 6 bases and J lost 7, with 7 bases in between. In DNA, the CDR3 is TGCGCCAGCAGGGGCCATAATGAGCAGTTCTTC. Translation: CASRGHNEQFF.

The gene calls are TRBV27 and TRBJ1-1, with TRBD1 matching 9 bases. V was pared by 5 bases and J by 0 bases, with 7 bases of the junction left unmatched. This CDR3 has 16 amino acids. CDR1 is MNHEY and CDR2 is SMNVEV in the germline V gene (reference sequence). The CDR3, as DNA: TGTGCCAGCAGTCAAGGACAGGGGATAATGAACACTGAAGCTTTCTTT. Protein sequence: CASSQGQGIMNTEAFF.

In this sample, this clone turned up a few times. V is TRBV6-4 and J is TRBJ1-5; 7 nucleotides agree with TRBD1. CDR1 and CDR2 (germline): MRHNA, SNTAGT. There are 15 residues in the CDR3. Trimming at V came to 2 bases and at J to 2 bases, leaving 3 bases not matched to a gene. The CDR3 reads CASSDGTEGNQPQHF. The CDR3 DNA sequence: TGTGCCAGCAGTGACGGGACAGAAGGCAATCAGCCCCAGCATTTT.

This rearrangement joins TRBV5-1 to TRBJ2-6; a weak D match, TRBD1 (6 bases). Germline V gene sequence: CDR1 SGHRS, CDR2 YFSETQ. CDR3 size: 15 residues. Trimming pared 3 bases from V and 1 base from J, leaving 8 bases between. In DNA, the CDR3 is TGCGCCAGCAGCTCAACAGGGTCTGGGGCCAACGTCCTGACTTTC. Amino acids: CASSSTGSGANVLTF.

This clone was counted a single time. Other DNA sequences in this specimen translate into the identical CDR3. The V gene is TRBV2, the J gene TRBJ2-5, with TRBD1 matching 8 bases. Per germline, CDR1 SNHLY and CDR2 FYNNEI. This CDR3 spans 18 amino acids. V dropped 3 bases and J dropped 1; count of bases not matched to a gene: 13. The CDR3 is CASSDPTGDLHIQETQYF. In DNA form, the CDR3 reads TGTGCCAGCAGTGATCCGACAGGGGACCTCCATATCCAAGAGACCCAGTACTTC.

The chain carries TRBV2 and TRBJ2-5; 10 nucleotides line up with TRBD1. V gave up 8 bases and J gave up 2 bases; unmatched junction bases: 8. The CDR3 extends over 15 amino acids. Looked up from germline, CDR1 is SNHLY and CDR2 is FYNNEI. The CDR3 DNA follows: TGTGCCAGCGGTTCCGGGACAGGGGCTCAAGAGACCCAGTACTTC. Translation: CASGSGTGAQETQYF.

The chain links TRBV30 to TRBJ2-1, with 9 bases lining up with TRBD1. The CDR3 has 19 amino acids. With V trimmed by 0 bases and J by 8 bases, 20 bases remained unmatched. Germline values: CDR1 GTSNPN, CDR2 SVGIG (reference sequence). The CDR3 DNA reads TGTGCCTGGAGTGTCCTAGCCTTACTTTCCGGGACAGGGTACGATGAGCAGTTCTTC. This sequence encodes CAWSVLALLSGTGYDEQFF.

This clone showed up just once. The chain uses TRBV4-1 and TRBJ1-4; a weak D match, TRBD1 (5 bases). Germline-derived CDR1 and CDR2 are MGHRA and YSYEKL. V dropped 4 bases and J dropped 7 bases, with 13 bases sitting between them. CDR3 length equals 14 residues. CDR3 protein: CASSPGQDVEKLFF. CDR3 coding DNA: TGCGCCAGCAGCCCCGGACAAGACGTTGAAAAACTGTTTTTT.

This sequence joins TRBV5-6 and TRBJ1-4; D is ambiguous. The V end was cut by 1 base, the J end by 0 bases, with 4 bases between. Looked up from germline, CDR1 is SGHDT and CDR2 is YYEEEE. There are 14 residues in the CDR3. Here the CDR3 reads CASSLLTTNEKLFF. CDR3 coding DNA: TGTGCCAGCAGCTTGTTAACAACTAATGAAAAACTGTTTTTT.